The 5 T cell receptor beta chains below come from one sample, sequenced in a study of T-cell memory formation after mild COVID-19 (dated by TCRdb to the early 2020s). Preparation of the library involved 5' RACE. Sequenced using an Illumina NovaSeq 6000. TCRdb trimmed the raw reads at Q25, called clones with MiXCR and kept productive beta chains. Under each unique CDR3 protein, matching rows form one entry showing the most common genes and DNA. The table for this sample lists 250,000 to 400,000 distinct CDR3 sequences; approximately 14% of them were counted only once. Around a fifth of the sample goes to the ten largest clones. Sequencing was performed on PBMCs or a T cell subset sorted from them (not recorded which). The receptor source for this set is a man between 18 and 35 years old who had mild COVID-19 (a few samples of this study predate the infection). The sample titles of this study are shuffled in the database, so cell type and time point are left out; the donor was told from shared clones.

This clonotype was counted only a few times. The V call is TRBV6-5, the J call TRBJ2-7; the D gene is possibly TRBD1 (5 bases). The V and J ends lost 6 bases and 6 bases respectively, with 12 bases between them. The germline gives CDR1 MNHEY, CDR2 SVGAGI. The CDR3 spans 12 residues. The CDR3: CASSPDRREQYF. CDR3 DNA: TGTGCCAGCAGCCCAGACAGACGCGAGCAGTACTTC.

V and J are TRBV12-3 or TRBV12-4 and TRBJ2-3; D is possibly TRBD1 (6 bases). Deletions cut 3 bases from V and 9 bases from J, with 10 bases between. The CDR3 totals 12 residues. The CDR3 region is CASSFGQWTQYF. In nucleotides, the CDR3 is TGTGCCAGCAGTTTTGGACAGTGGACGCAGTATTTT.

The sample holds many counts of this clonotype. The rearrangement joins TRBV5-1 to TRBJ2-1; TRBD1 agrees at 9 bases. Germline V gives CDR1 SGHRS, CDR2 YFSETQ. Trimming took 3 bases from V and 10 from J; bases not matched to a gene: 11. This CDR3 contains 15 residues. CDR3 residues: CASSYTGTGIQEQFF. CDR3 bases: TGCGCCAGCAGCTACACCGGGACAGGGATTCAGGAGCAGTTCTTC.

This clonotype was detected ten times or more. The gene calls are TRBV5-1 and TRBJ2-7; tentatively, D is TRBD2 (5 bases). CDR1 and CDR2 from the germline V gene are SGHRS and YFSETQ. The CDR3 consists of 14 residues. The V and J ends lost 3 bases and 0 bases respectively, with 10 bases between them. The chain's CDR3 is CASSSEGSSYEQYF. In DNA, the CDR3 is TGCGCCAGCAGCTCAGAAGGGAGCTCCTACGAGCAGTACTTC.

The rearrangement uses TRBV28 and TRBJ1-1; D possibly corresponds to TRBD1 (5 bases). The CDR3 covers 13 residues. Germline CDR1 and CDR2: MDHEN and SYDVKM. V lost 6 bases, J lost 4 bases, and 12 bases lay in between. CDR3: CASRLTDLTEAFF. CDR3 nucleotide sequence: TGTGCCAGCAGGCTGACAGACCTCACTGAAGCTTTCTTT.